A single sample gave rise to the 20 T cell receptor beta chains below, sequenced in a study of a mutant IDH1 vaccine in newly diagnosed glioma. TCRdb's table, derived via immunoSEQ multiplex PCR, lists solely in-frame clones and lacks some. The repertoire consists of about 83,000 clones, with 91% occurring once and the leading ten covering 0.5% to 0.7%. The time point was: week 5, during vaccination. Every vaccination contained 300 ug of the mutant IDH1 20-mer peptide and was paired with topical imiquimod. These TCRs are of unknown antigen specificity. This material consisted of PBMCs, taken from a glioma patient whose treatment included an IDH1 peptide vaccine. These receptors came from a woman in her forties or fifties with glioma.

The chain has TRBV4-1 and TRBJ1-1; TRBD1 might be the D (5 bases). The germline V gene encodes CDR1 MGHRA and CDR2 YSYEKL. V was shortened by 2 bases and J by 5 bases, with 9 bases between the two germline ends. The CDR3 is 13 residues long. Written as DNA, the CDR3 is TGCGCCAGCAGCCAACCAGGGCGGACTGAAGCTTTCTTT. Encoded protein: CASSQPGRTEAFF.

The chain recombines TRBV30 with TRBJ1-1; D is perhaps TRBD1 (6 bases). The CDR3 is 13 residues long. Per the germline V gene, CDR1 is GTSNPN and CDR2 is SVGIG (reference sequence). V lost 5 bases to trimming and J lost 1 base, with 11 bases between them. CDR3 DNA sequence: TGTGCCTGGGCGACAGGCCCGAACACTGAAGCTTTCTTT. This encodes CAWATGPNTEAFF.

The chain couples TRBV19 to TRBJ2-7; D is unclear. CDR1 and CDR2 (germline): LNHDA, SQIVND (reference sequence). V was clipped by 10 bases and J by 2 bases, with 12 bases between them. The length of the CDR3 is 12 residues. The CDR3 DNA follows: TGTGCCACTCGGAACAGCCCCTACGAGCAGTACTTC. This sequence encodes CATRNSPYEQYF.

In nucleotides, the CDR3 is TGTGCTAGTGTGGTGAACACTGAAGCTTTCTTT. This codes for CASVVNTEAFF. The chain recombines TRBV12-5 with TRBJ1-1; D gene ambiguous. The CDR3 spans 11 residues. V was trimmed by 7 bases and J by 0 bases, leaving 3 bases between them. From germline, CDR1 is LGHNT and CDR2 FRNRAP.

The V and J genes are TRBV7-9 and TRBJ2-3; D possibly corresponds to TRBD2 (5 bases). From germline, CDR1 is SEHNR and CDR2 FQNEAQ (reference sequence). CDR3 length: 17 residues. The V gene lost 5 bases and the J gene lost 2 bases, with 20 bases spanning the gap. The CDR3 bases are TGTGCCAGCAGCGGGCGGTTTCCGAGGGCTCCCACAGATACGCAGTATTTT. Translated: CASSGRFPRAPTDTQYF.

This chain joins TRBV4-1 and TRBJ2-1; 8 nucleotides match TRBD1. Germline V CDR1 and CDR2: MGHRA, YSYEKL. The CDR3 contains 14 residues. The V gene end was trimmed by 6 bases and the J gene end by 4 bases; junction bases not matched to a gene: 5. CDR3 sequence: CASRDRVGYNEQFF. As DNA, the CDR3 is TGCGCCAGCAGGGACAGGGTGGGTTACAATGAGCAGTTCTTC.

The chain recombines TRBV28 with TRBJ1-1; 8 bases align to TRBD1. Germline lookup yields CDR1 MDHEN and CDR2 SYDVKM. The CDR3 loop spans 16 amino acids. V lost 5 bases to trimming and J lost 7 bases; unmatched junction nucleotides: 15. The CDR3 region has the DNA TGTGCCAGCAGTCCAACTCCCGGGACAGGTTATTATGAAGCTTTCTTT. It codes for CASSPTPGTGYYEAFF.

The gene calls are TRBV7-9 and TRBJ2-7; D may correspond to TRBD1 or TRBD2 (5 bases each). The CDR3 sequence is 15 residues long. The germline V gene has CDR1 SEHNR and CDR2 FQNEAQ (reference sequence). Trimming shortened V by 5 bases and J by 3 bases, and 17 bases separated the two germline ends. CDR3 sequence (DNA): TGTGCCAGCAGCACCGGGACCCTGGGGGTCTACGAGCAGTACTTC. Translating it yields CASSTGTLGVYEQYF.

This clone was seen once. The chain joins TRBV21-1 to TRBJ2-3; TRBD2, the table's D call, was not compared with the DNA. TRBV21-1 constitutes a pseudogene. This CDR3 region has 14 residues. The CDR3 DNA is TGTGCCAGCAAAGGACTTTCTAGCACAGATACGCAGTATTTT. Amino acids: CASKGLSSTDTQYF.

The rearrangement uses TRBV29-1 and TRBJ2-7, with TRBD1 matching 7 bases. Germline V gives CDR1 SQVTM, CDR2 ANQGSEA. This CDR3 spans 13 amino acids. With V trimmed by 7 bases and J by 0 bases, 6 bases remained unmatched. CDR3: CSAWDSTSYEQYF. For the CDR3, the DNA is TGCAGCGCCTGGGACAGCACCTCCTACGAGCAGTACTTC.

The rearrangement links TRBV14 to TRBJ2-3; 10 bases are shared with TRBD2. CDR1 and CDR2 from the germline V gene are SGHDN and FVKESK. The CDR3 extends over 18 amino acids. V shed 4 bases, J shed 0 bases, and the junction held 10 bases outside the gene matches. DNA of the CDR3: TGTGCCAGCAGCCCACGGAATAGACTAGCGGGTAGCACAGATACGCAGTATTTT. Its protein is CASSPRNRLAGSTDTQYF.

The table lists this clone with a few counts. The chain combines TRBV28 with TRBJ2-2; TRBD1 aligns across 9 bases. The germline V gene has CDR1 MDHEN and CDR2 SYDVKM. Trimming cost V 7 bases and J 1 base; bases outside gene matches: 7. CDR3 length: 16 amino acids. CDR3 sequence reads: CASISPGQGNTGELFF. The CDR3 nucleotides read TGTGCCAGCATCTCTCCGGGACAGGGGAACACCGGGGAGCTGTTTTTT.

This clone came up once. The genes are TRBV9 and TRBJ2-1, with D tentatively TRBD2 (6 bases). Germline-derived CDR1 and CDR2 are SGDLS and YYNGEE. V dropped 4 bases and J dropped 8 bases, with 13 bases sitting between them. CDR3 length equals 13 residues. Here the CDR3 DNA reads TGTGCCAGCAGCCCCGGGGGAGAAGATGAGCAGTTCTTC. Translation: CASSPGGEDEQFF.

As DNA, the CDR3 is TGCAGCGTCCGCTCAGGGGGCCTCTACAATGAGCAGTTCTTC. Translating it yields CSVRSGGLYNEQFF. The V gene is TRBV29-1, the J gene TRBJ2-1; 8 nucleotides match TRBD1. Germline values: CDR1 SQVTM, CDR2 ANQGSEA. With 6 bases clipped from V and 3 bases from J, the junction kept 7 bases outside the gene matches. The CDR3 consists of 14 residues.

This clone was seen just once. The genes are TRBV30 and TRBJ1-1; no definite D call. Trimming shortened V by 1 base and J by 4 bases, and 7 bases separated the two germline ends. CDR3 length equals 12 residues. The germline V gene encodes CDR1 GTSNPN and CDR2 SVGIG (reference sequence). CDR3 in amino acids: CAWSAWGTEAFF. The CDR3 DNA reads as TGTGCCTGGAGTGCATGGGGCACTGAAGCTTTCTTT.

V is TRBV7-9 and J is TRBJ2-1, with 8 bases lining up with TRBD2. V shed 3 bases and J 5 bases; nucleotides not matched to a gene: 6. This CDR3 comprises 15 residues. Germline V gives CDR1 SEHNR, CDR2 FQNEAQ (reference sequence). CDR3 sequence: CASSLVLAGDNEQFF. CDR3 bases: TGTGCCAGCAGCTTGGTCCTAGCGGGTGACAATGAGCAGTTCTTC.

The J gene is TRBJ2-1, the V gene TRBV19; TRBD2 matches 12 bases. The CDR3 extends over 14 amino acids. Germline CDR1 is LNHDA and CDR2 is SQIVND (reference sequence). Losses at the gene ends were 6 bases for V and 9 bases for J; bases not matched to a gene: 6. CDR3: CASRILAGGGEQFF. In DNA, the CDR3 is TGTGCCAGTAGGATACTAGCGGGAGGCGGTGAGCAGTTCTTC.

The chain combines TRBV6-1 with TRBJ2-5; no clear D. This CDR3 has 10 residues. The V end lost 4 bases, the J end lost 5 bases, and 2 bases lay between the germline ends. CDR1 and CDR2 from the germline V gene are MNHNS and SASEGT. The CDR3 nucleotides read TGTGCCAGCAGTGTGGAGACCCAGTACTTC. It yields the protein CASSVETQYF.

The count of this clone is one. This chain links TRBV6-1 with TRBJ2-7; TRBD2 matches at 10 bases. Germline CDR1 and CDR2: MNHNS and SASEGT. The V and J ends lost 7 bases and 5 bases, in that order; junction bases with no gene match: 8. This CDR3 has 14 amino acids. This chain's CDR3 is CASNLAGAGHEQYF. Here the CDR3 DNA reads TGTGCCAGCAACCTAGCGGGAGCCGGCCACGAGCAGTACTTC.

This chain uses TRBV2 with TRBJ2-7, with 10 nucleotides matching TRBD1. V dropped 3 bases and J dropped 12; count of bases not matched to a gene: 8. This CDR3 has 13 amino acids. Germline V gene sequence: CDR1 SNHLY, CDR2 FYNNEI. CDR3 sequence reads: CASSEGDRGPRYF. CDR3 bases: TGTGCCAGCAGTGAGGGGGACAGGGGTCCTAGGTACTTC.